This entry lists 30 T cell receptor beta chains sequenced from one sample in a study of shared clonotypes between healthy human individuals. Repertoires were generated with immunoSEQ multiplex PCR, while TCRdb's copy carries only in-frame clones and drops some. The sample lists hundreds of thousands of clones, 60% to 80% occurring once. The sequenced sample consisted of PBMCs. The receptors originated from a woman aged 40 to 50 in good health. Some clones in this sample may be carry-over from other donors' samples.

The chain has TRBV29-1 and TRBJ2-2; TRBD2 agrees at 9 bases. J was trimmed by 4 bases and V by 5 bases; bases with no gene match: 2. Germline V lookup: CDR1 SQVTM, CDR2 ANQGSEA. The CDR3 sequence is 13 residues long. The DNA of the CDR3 is TGCAGCGTTCGGCGGGAGGGCACCGGGGAGCTGTTTTTT. As protein: CSVRREGTGELFF.

The rearrangement joins TRBV10-3 to TRBJ2-7; 8 bases agree with TRBD2. The CDR3 has 14 amino acids. The germline gives CDR1 ENHRY, CDR2 SYGVKD. V shed 10 bases and J 5 bases; nucleotides not matched to a gene: 13. The CDR3 protein is CATRPATSVDEQYF. The CDR3 region has the DNA TGTGCCACCCGCCCCGCGACTAGCGTTGACGAGCAGTACTTC.

This rearrangement joins TRBV30 to TRBJ2-5; 12 nucleotides match TRBD1. Germline-derived CDR1 and CDR2 are GTSNPN and SVGIG (reference sequence). The CDR3 totals 13 residues. V lost 7 bases, J lost 11 bases, and 11 bases stayed unmatched. CDR3 region: CASRDRGLGEQYF. The CDR3 nucleotides are TGTGCCTCCCGGGACAGGGGGCTCGGGGAGCAGTACTTC.

Only one count was recorded for this clone. The chain links TRBV2 to TRBJ2-7; 7 bases agree with TRBD2. Germline assignment: CDR1 SNHLY and CDR2 FYNNEI. This CDR3 is 12 amino acids long. Losses at the gene ends were 7 bases for V and 2 bases for J; bases not matched to a gene: 2. The chain's CDR3 is CASKRETYEQYF. CDR3 sequence (DNA): TGTGCCAGCAAGCGGGAAACCTACGAGCAGTACTTC.

There are a few counts of this clone. The chain joins TRBV7-9 to TRBJ2-2; D is perhaps TRBD2 (6 bases). Per germline, CDR1 SEHNR and CDR2 FQNEAQ (reference sequence). Trimming took 5 bases from V and 6 from J, leaving 19 bases between them. The length of the CDR3 is 16 residues. The CDR3 loop reads CASSGPREAGAGELFF. The CDR3, as DNA: TGTGCCAGCAGCGGACCCAGGGAGGCTGGCGCCGGGGAGCTGTTTTTT. Looking up the rest from reference TRBV7-9 and TRBJ2-2 gives the full variable domain: DTGVSQNPRHKITKRGQNVTFRCDPISEHNRLYWYRQTLGQGPEFLTYFQNEAQLEKSRLLSDRFSAERPKGSFSTLEIQRTEQGDSAMYLCASSGPREAGAGELFFGEGSRLTVL.

A note on this clone: A far larger clone lies a single base away; this is likely a read error. Other DNA sequences of this sample code for an identical CDR3. V is TRBV28 and J is TRBJ1-1, with D perhaps matching TRBD1 (6 bases). The V end was cut by 5 bases, the J end by 5 bases, with 15 bases between. The CDR3 covers 14 residues. Germline V CDR1 and CDR2: MDHEN, SYDVKM. CDR3 nucleotide sequence: TGTGCCAGCAGTCTAGGGGGGTCTGAGACTGAAGCTTTCTTT. It specifies CASSLGGSETEAFF.

This rearrangement joins TRBV5-8 to TRBJ2-1; D remains ambiguous. Trimming removed 4 bases from V and 5 bases from J, with 4 bases in between. Germline lookup yields CDR1 SGHTS and CDR2 YDEGEE. The CDR3 sequence is 11 residues long. CDR3 coding DNA: TGTGCCAGCAGCCCTCACAATGAGCAGTTCTTC. It encodes CASSPHNEQFF.

The chain is built from TRBV11-2 and TRBJ1-3; D gene unclear. The CDR3 has 12 amino acids. The V gene's germline CDR1 is SGHAT and CDR2 FQNNGV. V was trimmed by 5 bases and J by 5 bases, leaving 7 bases between them. This CDR3 reads CASSPRRNTIYF. The DNA for the CDR3 is TGTGCCAGCAGCCCCAGGAGAAACACCATATATTTT.

This sequence joins TRBV7-8 and TRBJ2-5; 7 bases are a match to TRBD1. The DNA end lines up better with TRBJ2-7; the J call may be wrong. Germline CDR1 SGHVS, CDR2 FQNEAQ. There are 14 residues in the CDR3. The CDR3 region has the DNA TGTGCCAGCAGCCCGACAGGGAAGGGGTACGAGCAGTACTTC. This sequence encodes CASSPTGKGYEQYF.

This clone was recorded a few times. The chain joins TRBV5-1 to TRBJ2-1, with D perhaps TRBD2 (5 bases). Germline V gene sequence: CDR1 SGHRS, CDR2 YFSETQ. V lost 4 bases, J lost 0 bases, and 8 bases lay in between. The CDR3 contains 14 residues. DNA of the CDR3: TGCGCCAGCAGCCAGGCGGGCTCCTACAATGAGCAGTTCTTC. It yields the protein CASSQAGSYNEQFF.

For this clone: The DNA is left out, because the CDR3 cannot be placed on it with certainty; the CDR3 is given as TCRdb lists it. The chain carries TRBV7-8 and TRBJ1-5. Both ends counted, the CDR3 spans 15 residues. CDR1 and CDR2 (germline): SGHVS, FQNEAQ. CDR3: CASSFGQGQEGPQHF.

The chain uses TRBV7-2 and TRBJ2-7; TRBD1 or TRBD2 may be the D gene (5 bases each). The CDR3 is 13 residues long. The V and J ends lost 5 bases and 6 bases respectively, with 14 bases between them. Germline CDR1 and CDR2: SGHTA and FQGNSA. CDR3 sequence: CASSPTRGGEQYF. The CDR3 DNA is TGTGCCAGCAGCCCCACCCGTGGGGGCGAGCAGTACTTC.

The chain links TRBV2 to TRBJ2-1; D remains ambiguous. Trimming took 7 bases from V and 3 from J, leaving 7 bases between them. From germline, CDR1 is SNHLY and CDR2 FYNNEI. CDR3 size: 12 residues. The CDR3 protein is CASNGGYNEQFF. The CDR3 DNA sequence: TGTGCCAGCAACGGCGGCTACAATGAGCAGTTCTTC.

This clone came up once. This chain joins TRBV7-3 and TRBJ2-1, with D possibly matching TRBD1 (6 bases). Deletions cut 2 bases from V and 0 bases from J, with 11 bases between. The CDR3 totals 16 residues. Looked up from germline, CDR1 is SGHTA and CDR2 is FQGTGA. DNA of the CDR3: TGTGCCAGCAGCTTAGTTGGGGGCCTCTCCTACAATGAGCAGTTCTTC. Its protein is CASSLVGGLSYNEQFF.

The rearrangement joins TRBV4-1 to TRBJ2-5; no definite D call. The CDR3 length is 15 residues. Germline assignment: CDR1 MGHRA and CDR2 YSYEKL. Trimming cost V 3 bases and J 6 bases, with 17 bases left between them. CDR3 protein: CASSHSVTGEKTQYF. The DNA for the CDR3 is TGCGCCAGCAGCCATTCGGTCACTGGGGAAAAGACCCAGTACTTC.

Here the CDR3 DNA reads TGTGCCAGCAGCCAAGACGGCGGGATCAATGAGCAGTTCTTC. It encodes CASSQDGGINEQFF. The rearrangement joins TRBV4-2 to TRBJ2-1; D is perhaps TRBD2 (6 bases). V lost 0 bases to trimming and J lost 6 bases, with 9 bases between them. This CDR3 spans 14 amino acids. The germline CDR1 and CDR2 sequences are LGHNA and YNFKEQ.

The chain carries TRBV27 and TRBJ2-1, with 10 bases aligning to TRBD1. The CDR3 contains 18 residues. Trimming cost V 5 bases and J 2 bases; bases outside gene matches: 12. The V gene's germline CDR1 is MNHEY and CDR2 SMNVEV (reference sequence). CDR3 bases: TGTGCCAGCAGTCTCGGGACAGGGGTTCCGGGAGCCTACAATGAGCAGTTCTTC. Translation: CASSLGTGVPGAYNEQFF.

The rearrangement links TRBV6-1 to TRBJ1-2; 8 positions agree with TRBD1. V shed 11 bases and J 6 bases; nucleotides not matched to a gene: 8. In germline, CDR1 is MNHNS, CDR2 SASEGT. The CDR3 is 12 amino acids. The CDR3 protein is CAAEGQVDGYTF. CDR3 sequence (DNA): TGTGCCGCTGAGGGACAGGTCGATGGCTACACCTTC.

On this clone: Other DNA sequences from this sample encode an identical CDR3 as well. V and J are TRBV5-1 and TRBJ2-5; D unclear. Germline V gene data show CDR1 as SGHRS and CDR2 as YFSETQ. V gave up 2 bases and J gave up 5 bases, with 4 bases separating them. The CDR3 covers 11 residues. DNA for the CDR3: TGCGCCAGCAGCTTATCCGAGACCCAGTACTTC. Protein product: CASSLSETQYF.

The chain combines TRBV28 with TRBJ2-6, with 10 bases identical to TRBD2. The CDR3 has 17 amino acids. From germline, CDR1 is MDHEN and CDR2 SYDVKM. With 5 bases clipped from V and 1 base from J, the junction kept 5 bases outside the gene matches. CDR3 bases: TGTGCCAGCAGTCGCTTAGCGGGAGGTTCTGGGGCCAACGTCCTGACTTTC. Translating gives CASSRLAGGSGANVLTF.

This clone was seen a few times. This chain connects TRBV29-1 to TRBJ1-2, with D perhaps TRBD1 (5 bases). Per the germline V gene, CDR1 is SQVTM and CDR2 is ANQGSEA. This CDR3 comprises 11 residues. Trimming removed 3 bases from V and 8 bases from J, with 10 bases in between. The CDR3 DNA follows: TGCAGCGTTGAGCAGGGCGGGGGCTACACCTTC. Amino acids: CSVEQGGGYTF.

The J gene is TRBJ2-7, the V gene TRBV7-2; either TRBD1 or TRBD2 may fit D (5 bases each). V shed 5 bases and J shed 3 bases, with 11 bases lying between them. The germline V gene has CDR1 SGHTA and CDR2 FQGNSA. This CDR3 is 13 amino acids long. Here the CDR3 DNA reads TGTGCCAGCAGCCGGGGCGACCACTACGAGCAGTACTTC. It is translated as CASSRGDHYEQYF.

This clone was counted between two and nine times. The V and J genes are TRBV28 and TRBJ2-3; 10 nucleotides match TRBD2. Trimming at V came to 4 bases and at J to 8 bases, leaving 9 bases not matched to a gene. The CDR3 runs to 15 residues. Germline V CDR1 and CDR2: MDHEN, SYDVKM. DNA of the CDR3: TGTGCCAGCAGTTCACCCAGCGGGAGGGTCCCTACGCAGTATTTT. This gives the protein CASSSPSGRVPTQYF.

This chain's CDR3 is CASSGSGNTGELFF. The DNA of the CDR3 is TGCGCCAGCAGCGGTTCAGGAAACACCGGGGAGCTGTTTTTT. The chain links TRBV5-1 to TRBJ1-3; D is ambiguous. The end of the DNA is better explained by TRBJ2-2, so the J call may be wrong. From germline, CDR1 is SGHRS and CDR2 YFSETQ. This CDR3 comprises 14 residues.

V and J are TRBV25-1 and TRBJ1-2; D unclear. CDR3 length: 14 amino acids. Germline V gives CDR1 MGHDK, CDR2 SYGVNS. The germline V and J ends were trimmed by 4 bases and 6 bases, with 15 bases remaining between them. CDR3 protein: CASSANLEANGYTF. The CDR3 DNA reads as TGTGCCAGCAGTGCAAACCTAGAAGCTAATGGCTACACCTTC.

The chain combines TRBV27 with TRBJ2-7, with 10 positions matching TRBD2. The CDR3 consists of 15 residues. V dropped 7 bases and J dropped 0; count of bases not matched to a gene: 6. Germline-derived CDR1 and CDR2 are MNHEY and SMNVEV (reference sequence). CDR3 in amino acids: CASKVAGGFSYEQYF. CDR3 in DNA: TGTGCCAGCAAAGTAGCGGGAGGTTTCTCCTACGAGCAGTACTTC.

The J gene is TRBJ2-3, the V gene TRBV7-9, with 9 bases matching TRBD2. Germline loops: CDR1 SEHNR, CDR2 FQNEAQ (reference sequence). The CDR3 runs 16 residues. V was clipped by 1 base and J by 0 bases; unmatched bases: 2. CDR3 bases: TGTGCCAGCAGCTTAGTCCTAGCGGGAAGCACAGATACGCAGTATTTT. It codes for CASSLVLAGSTDTQYF.

The chain recombines TRBV7-2 with TRBJ2-5; D is perhaps TRBD2 (6 bases). This CDR3 spans 14 amino acids. The ends were cut back, 5 bases at V and 5 bases at J, with 15 bases in the middle. CDR1 SGHTA and CDR2 FQGNSA come from the germline V gene. Here the CDR3 DNA reads TGTGCCAGCAGCCCGCGGGGCACAGGCGAGACCCAGTACTTC. It encodes CASSPRGTGETQYF.

CDR3 residues: CASSWGTGRVTEAFF. The DNA for the CDR3 is TGTGCCAGTAGTTGGGGGACAGGGCGGGTAACTGAAGCTTTCTTT. This chain connects TRBV19 to TRBJ1-1; 9 bases are shared with TRBD1. Germline CDR1 and CDR2: LNHDA and SQIVND (reference sequence). The V gene end was trimmed by 5 bases and the J gene end by 5 bases; junction bases not matched to a gene: 9. This CDR3 is built from 15 residues.

The V and J genes are TRBV11-1 and TRBJ2-7; D ambiguous. This CDR3 has 13 residues. The V gene lost 2 bases and the J gene lost 3 bases, with 8 bases spanning the gap. Germline V gene data show CDR1 as SGHAT and CDR2 as FQDESV (reference sequence). CDR3 DNA sequence: TGTGCCAGCAGCTTAAACAGAGACTACGAGCAGTACTTC. This encodes CASSLNRDYEQYF.